The source of this T cell receptor (beta chain) is a study of response to subunit inactivated influenza vaccine. Study-wide findings and caveats: Authors suggested seasonal influenza vaccinations each recruit few new T cells.

This clonotype was detected only a few times. Antigen unknown. MiXCR, applied by TCRdb to the RT-PCR reads, yields one record per CDR3 protein. Here the sample spans approximately 520,000 distinct CDR3 sequences, approximately 15% being singletons. The germline V gene encodes CDR1 DFQATT and CDR2 SNEGSKA (reference sequence). This CDR3 contains 13 residues. Trimming removed 8 bases at V and 11 bases at J, with 22 bases between. Sequences were derived from CD4+ T cells sorted from PBMCs, sampled around 25 months after vaccination. The V gene is TRBV20-1, the J gene TRBJ2-4; maybe TRBD2 (5 bases). The TCR sequence derives from a man aged 50-75 years who received an inactivated influenza vaccine. The CDR3 DNA reads as TGCAGTTCCCTCCCGGCGACTATGGATTTTCAGTACTTC. Translation gives CSSLPATMDFQYF.